This TCR beta chain was retrieved from a study of blood T cell repertoires in COVID-19. As for the study in general: Material from acute and convalescent COVID-19 was sourced from the United States, Italy and Spain.

Germline V lookup: CDR1 GTSNPN, CDR2 SVGIG (reference sequence). The CDR3 is 13 residues long. Unmatched junction bases numbered 12, after V lost 5 bases and J lost 9 bases. Clones were read by immunoSEQ multiplex PCR, and TCRdb kept only the in-frame ones, dropping some. The sample lists around 60,000 clones; roughly 84% were seen once. The sequence was collected from a man aged 55 to 69 with COVID-19, enrolled during active disease. The sequenced material came from peripheral blood. This chain connects TRBV30 to TRBJ1-1, with 7 bases lining up with TRBD1. For the CDR3, the DNA is TGTGCCTGGGAACAACAGGGGAGGAGGAAAGCTTTCTTT. Its protein is CAWEQQGRRKAFF.